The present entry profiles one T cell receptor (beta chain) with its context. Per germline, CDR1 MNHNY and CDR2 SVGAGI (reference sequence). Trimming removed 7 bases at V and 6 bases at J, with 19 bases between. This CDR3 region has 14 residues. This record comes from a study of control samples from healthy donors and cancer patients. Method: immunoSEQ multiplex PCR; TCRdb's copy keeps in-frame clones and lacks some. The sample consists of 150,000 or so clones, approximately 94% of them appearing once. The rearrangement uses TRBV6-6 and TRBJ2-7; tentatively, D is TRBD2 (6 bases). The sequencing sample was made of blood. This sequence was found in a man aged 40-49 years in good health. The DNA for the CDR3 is TGTGCCAGCACGAGATTAAACCGGGAGAGCGAGCAGTACTTC. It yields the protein CASTRLNRESEQYF.